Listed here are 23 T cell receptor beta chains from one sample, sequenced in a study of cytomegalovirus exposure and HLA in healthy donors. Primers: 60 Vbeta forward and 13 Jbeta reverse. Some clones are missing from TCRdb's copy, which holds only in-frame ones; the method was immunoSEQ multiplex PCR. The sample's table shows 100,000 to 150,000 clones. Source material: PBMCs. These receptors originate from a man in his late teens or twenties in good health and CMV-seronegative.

The CDR3 here is CAAGRRDTHEQYF. In DNA form, the CDR3 reads TGTGCCGCCGGACGAAGGGACACCCACGAGCAGTACTTC. The gene calls are TRBV6-6 and TRBJ2-7; perhaps TRBD1 as D (6 bases). V was clipped by 11 bases and J by 5 bases, with 19 bases between them. The CDR3 loop spans 13 amino acids. Germline V gives CDR1 MNHNY, CDR2 SVGAGI (reference sequence).

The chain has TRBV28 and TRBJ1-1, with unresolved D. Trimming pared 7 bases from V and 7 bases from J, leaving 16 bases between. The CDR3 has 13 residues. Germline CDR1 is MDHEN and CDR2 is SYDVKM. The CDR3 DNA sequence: TGTGCCAGCAACACAGTGGATATGGTTGAAGCTTTCTTT. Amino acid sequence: CASNTVDMVEAFF. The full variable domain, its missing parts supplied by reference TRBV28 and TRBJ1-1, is DVKVTQSSRYLVKRTGEKVFLECVQDMDHENMFWYRQDPGLGLRLIYFSYDVKMKEKGDIPEGYSVSREKKERFSLILESASTNQTSMYLCASNTVDMVEAFFGQGTRLTVV.

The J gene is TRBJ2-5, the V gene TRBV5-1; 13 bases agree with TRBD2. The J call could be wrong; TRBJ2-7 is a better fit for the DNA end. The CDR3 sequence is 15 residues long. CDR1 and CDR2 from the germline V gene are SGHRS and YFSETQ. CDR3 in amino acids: CASSLPLAGGLEQYF. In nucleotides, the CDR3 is TGCGCCAGCAGCTTGCCACTAGCGGGAGGGCTCGAGCAGTACTTC.

The CDR3 reads CASSYDGQGVYEQYF. CDR3 in DNA: TGTGCCAGCAGTTACGATGGACAGGGGGTATACGAGCAGTACTTC. The genes are TRBV6-5 and TRBJ2-7; 10 bases line up with TRBD1. The CDR3 is 15 amino acids. Germline assignment: CDR1 MNHEY and CDR2 SVGAGI. Trimming cost V 2 bases and J 4 bases; bases outside gene matches: 5.

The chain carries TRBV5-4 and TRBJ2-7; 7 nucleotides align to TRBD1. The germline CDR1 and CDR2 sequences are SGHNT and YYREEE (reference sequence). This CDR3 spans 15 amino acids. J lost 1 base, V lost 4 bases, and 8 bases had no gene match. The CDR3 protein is CASSPDPGQSYEQYF. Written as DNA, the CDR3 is TGTGCCAGCAGCCCGGACCCGGGACAGTCCTACGAGCAGTACTTC.

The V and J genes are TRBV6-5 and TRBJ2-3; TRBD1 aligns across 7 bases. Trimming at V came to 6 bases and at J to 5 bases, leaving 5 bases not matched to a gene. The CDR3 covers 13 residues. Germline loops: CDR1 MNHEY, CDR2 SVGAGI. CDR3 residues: CASSTYRGDTQYF. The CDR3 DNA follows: TGTGCCAGCAGCACCTACAGGGGAGATACGCAGTATTTT.

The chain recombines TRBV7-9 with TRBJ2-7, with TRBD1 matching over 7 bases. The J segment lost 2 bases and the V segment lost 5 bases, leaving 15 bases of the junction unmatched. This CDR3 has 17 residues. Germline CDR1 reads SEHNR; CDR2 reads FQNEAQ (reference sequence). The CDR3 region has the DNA TGTGCCAGCAGCGCATCCAGTGGGACAGTCGGGCCCTACGAGCAGTACTTC. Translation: CASSASSGTVGPYEQYF.

CDR3 residues: CASSSRDRQSGEQYF. The CDR3 nucleotides read TGTGCCAGCAGCTCCCGGGACAGGCAATCTGGCGAGCAGTACTTC. The gene calls are TRBV7-9 and TRBJ2-7; TRBD1 aligns across 8 bases. CDR1 and CDR2 (germline): SEHNR, FQNEAQ (reference sequence). The CDR3 is 15 amino acids. V shed 4 bases and J 6 bases; nucleotides not matched to a gene: 11.

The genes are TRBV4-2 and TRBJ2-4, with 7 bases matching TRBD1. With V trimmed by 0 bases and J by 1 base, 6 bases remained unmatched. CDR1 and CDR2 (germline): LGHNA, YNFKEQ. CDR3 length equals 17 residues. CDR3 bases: TGTGCCAGCAGCCAAGATCTAGGGGGCTGGGCCAAAAACATTCAGTACTTC. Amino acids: CASSQDLGGWAKNIQYF.

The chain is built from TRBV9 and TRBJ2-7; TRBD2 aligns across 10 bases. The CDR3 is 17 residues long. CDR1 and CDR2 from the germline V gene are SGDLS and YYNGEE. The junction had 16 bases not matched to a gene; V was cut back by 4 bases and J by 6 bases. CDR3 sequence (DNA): TGTGCCAGCAGCTCGAGCTCCGGGACTAGCGTTCCAGTCGAGCAGTACTTC. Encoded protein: CASSSSSGTSVPVEQYF. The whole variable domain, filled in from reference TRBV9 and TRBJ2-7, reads DSGVTQTPKHLITATGQRVTLRCSPRSGDLSVYWYQQSLDQGLQFLIQYYNGEERAKGNILERFSAQQFPDLHSELNLSSLELGDSALYFCASSSSSGTSVPVEQYFGPGTRLTVT.

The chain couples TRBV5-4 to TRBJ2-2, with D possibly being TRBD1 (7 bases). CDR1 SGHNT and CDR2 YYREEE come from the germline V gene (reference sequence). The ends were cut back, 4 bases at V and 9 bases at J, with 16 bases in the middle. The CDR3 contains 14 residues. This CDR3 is CASSQGGSARELFF. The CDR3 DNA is TGTGCCAGCAGCCAGGGGGGTTCGGCTCGGGAGCTGTTTTTT.

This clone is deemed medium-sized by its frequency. For the CDR3, the DNA is TGTGCCAGCAGTGTGGAGGGTCACACTGAAGCTTTCTTT. Amino acid sequence: CASSVEGHTEAFF. The chain combines TRBV6-4 with TRBJ1-1; D uncertain. The CDR3 spans 13 residues. CDR1 and CDR2 from the germline V gene are MRHNA and SNTAGT. V lost 4 bases and J 3 bases, leaving 9 bases between the germline ends.

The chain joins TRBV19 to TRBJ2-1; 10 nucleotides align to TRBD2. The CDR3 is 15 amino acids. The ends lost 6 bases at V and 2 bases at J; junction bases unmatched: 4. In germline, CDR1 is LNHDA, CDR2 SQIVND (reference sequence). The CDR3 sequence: CASSSGTSAYNEQFF. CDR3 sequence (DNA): TGTGCCAGTAGCTCCGGGACTAGCGCCTACAATGAGCAGTTCTTC. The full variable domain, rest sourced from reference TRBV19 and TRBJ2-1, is DGGITQSPKYLFRKEGQNVTLSCEQNLNHDAMYWYRQDPGQGLRLIYYSQIVNDFQKGDIAEGYSVSREKKESFPLTVTSAQKNPTAFYLCASSSGTSAYNEQFFGPGTRLTVL.

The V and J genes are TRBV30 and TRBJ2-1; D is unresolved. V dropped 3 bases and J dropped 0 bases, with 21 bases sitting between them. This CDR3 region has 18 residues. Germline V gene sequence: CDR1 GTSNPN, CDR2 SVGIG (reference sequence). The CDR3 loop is CAWRAVLTSSSSYNEQFF. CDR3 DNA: TGTGCCTGGAGGGCGGTCTTAACCTCTTCTAGCTCCTACAATGAGCAGTTCTTC.

Here the CDR3 DNA reads TGTGCCAGCAGTTTTAGGGGACTGGCGCTCCTAAACACTGAAGCTTTCTTT. This codes for CASSFRGLALLNTEAFF. The rearrangement uses TRBV28 and TRBJ1-1; a possible D gene is TRBD1 (5 bases). Per the germline V gene, CDR1 is MDHEN and CDR2 is SYDVKM. This CDR3 comprises 17 residues. The germline V and J ends were trimmed by 3 bases and 2 bases, with 19 bases remaining between them.

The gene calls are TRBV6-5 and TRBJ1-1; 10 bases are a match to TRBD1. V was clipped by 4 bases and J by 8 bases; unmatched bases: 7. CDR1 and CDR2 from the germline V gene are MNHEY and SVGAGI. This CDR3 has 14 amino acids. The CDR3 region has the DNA TGTGCCAGCAGTTCTCGGGACAGGGGAGGAGAAGCTTTCTTT. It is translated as CASSSRDRGGEAFF.

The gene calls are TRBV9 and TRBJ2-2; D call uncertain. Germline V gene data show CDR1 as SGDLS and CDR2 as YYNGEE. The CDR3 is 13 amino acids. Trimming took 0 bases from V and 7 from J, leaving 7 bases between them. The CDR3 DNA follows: TGTGCCAGCAGCGTAGGGGCAATCGGGGAGCTGTTTTTT. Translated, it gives CASSVGAIGELFF.

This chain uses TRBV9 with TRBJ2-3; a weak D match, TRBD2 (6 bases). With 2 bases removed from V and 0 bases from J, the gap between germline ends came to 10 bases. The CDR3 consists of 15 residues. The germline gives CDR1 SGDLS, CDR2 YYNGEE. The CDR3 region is CASSVSGTSTDTQYF. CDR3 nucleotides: TGTGCCAGCAGCGTTAGCGGAACTAGCACAGATACGCAGTATTTT.

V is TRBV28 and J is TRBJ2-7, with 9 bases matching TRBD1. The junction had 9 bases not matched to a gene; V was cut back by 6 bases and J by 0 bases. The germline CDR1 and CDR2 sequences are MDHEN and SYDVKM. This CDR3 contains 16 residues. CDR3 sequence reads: CASRKTGGWASYEQYF. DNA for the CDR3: TGTGCCAGCAGAAAGACAGGGGGATGGGCCTCCTACGAGCAGTACTTC.

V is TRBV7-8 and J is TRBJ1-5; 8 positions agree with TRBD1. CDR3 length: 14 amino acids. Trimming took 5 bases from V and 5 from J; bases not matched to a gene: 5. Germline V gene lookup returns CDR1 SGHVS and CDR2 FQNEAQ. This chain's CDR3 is CASSGGQGDQPQHF. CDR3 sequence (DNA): TGTGCCAGCAGCGGAGGACAGGGAGATCAGCCCCAGCATTTT.

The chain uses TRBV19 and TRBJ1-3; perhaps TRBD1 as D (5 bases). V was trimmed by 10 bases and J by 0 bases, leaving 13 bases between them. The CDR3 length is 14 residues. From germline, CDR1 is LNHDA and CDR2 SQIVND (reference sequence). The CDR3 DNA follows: TGTGCCACCGTTTCAGGGTTCTCTGGAAACACCATATATTTT. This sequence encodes CATVSGFSGNTIYF.

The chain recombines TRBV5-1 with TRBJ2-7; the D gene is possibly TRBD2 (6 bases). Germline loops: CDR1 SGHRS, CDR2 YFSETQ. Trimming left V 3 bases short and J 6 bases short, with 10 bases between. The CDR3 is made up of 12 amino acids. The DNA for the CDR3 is TGCGCCAGCAGCTGGGGGGATACCGAGCAGTACTTC. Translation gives CASSWGDTEQYF.

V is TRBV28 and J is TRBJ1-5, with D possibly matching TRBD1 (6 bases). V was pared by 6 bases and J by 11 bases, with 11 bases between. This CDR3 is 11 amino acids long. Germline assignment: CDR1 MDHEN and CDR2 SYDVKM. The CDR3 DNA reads TGTGCCAGCAGAACAGGGTTAGCCCAGCATTTT. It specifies CASRTGLAQHF.